This T cell receptor (beta chain) stems from a study of OX40 agonist ivuxolimab in advanced cancers. Background on the study: Dose-escalation subjects each had hepatocellular carcinoma, melanoma, renal cell or head and neck cancer. Study-level findings and limits: With doses of 0.1 to 3.0 mg/kg, CD4+ and CD8+ blood T cells had undergone clonal expansion by week 6.

Sequencing used immunoSEQ multiplex PCR; TCRdb keeps in-frame clones, though not all of them. This sample has tens of thousands of clones; roughly nine tenths occur once, and the top ten carry 9.5% to 12%. Notes on this clone: The antigen is unknown.

CDR1 and CDR2 (germline): MGHRA, YSYEKL. Trimming took 8 bases from V and 5 from J, leaving 30 bases between them. The CDR3 sequence is 19 residues long. The sample here was CD4+ or CD8+ T cells sorted from blood, taken in a trial of the OX40 agonist ivuxolimab. The J gene is TRBJ2-2, the V gene TRBV4-1; D possibly corresponds to TRBD2 (6 bases). This receptor was obtained from an adult with an advanced solid tumor such as melanoma, head and neck, liver or kidney cancer. The CDR3 DNA is TGCGCCAGCCGCACCCGGGACGGAGGGGAGAGCGGATATACCGGGGAGCTGTTTTTT. It encodes CASRTRDGGESGYTGELFF.